The text below deals with one TCR beta chain. Its specificity is unknown. A much bigger clone sits one base away, suggesting this may be a read error. The sample comes from a study of post-analysis software for immune sequencing data. General study points: Roughly five TRBV segments occurring more often in patients than controls included TRBV5-6, TRBV5-1 and TRBV20-1.

V shed 2 bases and J shed 7 bases, with 21 bases lying between them. CDR1 and CDR2 (germline): SQVTM, ANQGSEA. The CDR3 covers 15 residues. Unique molecular identifiers were built into the TCR beta cDNA libraries. Each CDR3 protein gets one entry after TCRdb re-called the PCR reads with MiXCR. The repertoire holds around 190,000 distinct CDR3 sequences, with around 30% as singletons. Sequencing used blood. The clonotype was recovered from a girl under 18 with multiple sclerosis. V usage is TRBV29-1 and J usage is TRBJ2-7, with a possible D match to TRBD2 (6 bases). CDR3: CSVEWFGGPYNEQYF. DNA of the CDR3: TGCAGCGTTGAATGGTTCGGGGGACCCTACAATGAGCAGTACTTC.